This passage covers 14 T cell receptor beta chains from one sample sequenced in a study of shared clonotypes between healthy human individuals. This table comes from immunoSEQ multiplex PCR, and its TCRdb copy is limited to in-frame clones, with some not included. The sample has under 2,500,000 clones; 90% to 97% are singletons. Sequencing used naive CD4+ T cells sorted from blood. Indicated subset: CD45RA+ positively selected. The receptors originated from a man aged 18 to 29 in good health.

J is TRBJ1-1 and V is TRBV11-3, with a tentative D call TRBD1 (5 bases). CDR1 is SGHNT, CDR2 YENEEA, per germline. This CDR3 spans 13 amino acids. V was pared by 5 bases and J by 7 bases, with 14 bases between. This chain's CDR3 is CASSVDSDNEAFF. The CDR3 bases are TGTGCCAGCAGCGTCGACAGTGACAATGAAGCTTTCTTT.

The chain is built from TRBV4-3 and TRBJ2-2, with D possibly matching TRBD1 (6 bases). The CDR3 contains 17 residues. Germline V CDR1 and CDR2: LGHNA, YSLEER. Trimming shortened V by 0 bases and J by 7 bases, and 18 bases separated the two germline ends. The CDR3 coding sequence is TGCGCCAGCAGCCAAGAATCCTCTGTCAGCAGGGGCGGGGAGCTGTTTTTT. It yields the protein CASSQESSVSRGGELFF.

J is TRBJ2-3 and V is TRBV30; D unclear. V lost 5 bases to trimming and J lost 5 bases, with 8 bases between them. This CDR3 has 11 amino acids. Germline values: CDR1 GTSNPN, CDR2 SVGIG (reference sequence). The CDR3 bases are TGTGCCTGGGGGGTGGGAGATACGCAGTATTTT. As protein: CAWGVGDTQYF.

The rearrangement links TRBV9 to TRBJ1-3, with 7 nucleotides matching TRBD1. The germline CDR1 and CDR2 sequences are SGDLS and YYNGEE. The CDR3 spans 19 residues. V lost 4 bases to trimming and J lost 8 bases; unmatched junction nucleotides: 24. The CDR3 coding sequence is TGTGCCAGCAGCCCCCGACAGGGTCAAGGGGCAGGCGAGTTGGACACCATATATTTT. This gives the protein CASSPRQGQGAGELDTIYF.

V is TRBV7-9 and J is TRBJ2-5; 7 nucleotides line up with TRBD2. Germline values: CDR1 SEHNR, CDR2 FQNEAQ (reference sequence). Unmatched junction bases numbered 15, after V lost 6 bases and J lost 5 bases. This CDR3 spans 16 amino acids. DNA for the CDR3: TGTGCCAGCAGTACCTCCGGGAACCGAGCGGGGGAGACCCAGTACTTC. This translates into CASSTSGNRAGETQYF.

CDR3 amino acids: CASSPTLDRVNTEAFF. The CDR3 DNA sequence: TGTGCCAGCAGCCCAACCCTCGACAGGGTAAACACTGAAGCTTTCTTT. The gene calls are TRBV9 and TRBJ1-1, with 7 bases that match TRBD1. CDR3 size: 16 residues. Trimming cost V 4 bases and J 2 bases; bases outside gene matches: 11. Germline V gene data show CDR1 as SGDLS and CDR2 as YYNGEE.

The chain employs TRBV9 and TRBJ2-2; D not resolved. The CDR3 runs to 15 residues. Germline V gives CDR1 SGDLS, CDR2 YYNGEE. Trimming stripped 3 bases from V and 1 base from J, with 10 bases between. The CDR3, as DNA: TGTGCCAGCAGCGCTAGAACCCTGAACACCGGGGAGCTGTTTTTT. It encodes CASSARTLNTGELFF.

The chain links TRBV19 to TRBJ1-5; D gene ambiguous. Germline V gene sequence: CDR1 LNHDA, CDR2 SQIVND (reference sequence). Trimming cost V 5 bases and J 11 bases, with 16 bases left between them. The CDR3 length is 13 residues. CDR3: CASSPQEVWAQHF. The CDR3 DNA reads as TGTGCCAGTAGTCCTCAGGAAGTGTGGGCCCAGCATTTT.

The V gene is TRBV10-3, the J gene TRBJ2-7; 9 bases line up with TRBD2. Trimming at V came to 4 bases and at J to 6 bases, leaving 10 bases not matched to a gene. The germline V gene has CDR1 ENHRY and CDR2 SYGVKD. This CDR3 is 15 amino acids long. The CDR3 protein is CAISVVSSGESEQYF. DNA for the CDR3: TGTGCCATCAGTGTAGTGTCTAGCGGGGAAAGCGAGCAGTACTTC.

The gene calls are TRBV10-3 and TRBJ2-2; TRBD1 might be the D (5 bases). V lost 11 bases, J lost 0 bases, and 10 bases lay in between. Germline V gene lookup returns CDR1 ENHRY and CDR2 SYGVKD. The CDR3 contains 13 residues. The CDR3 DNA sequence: TGTGCCTCCAGACAGTCGAACACCGGGGAGCTGTTTTTT. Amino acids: CASRQSNTGELFF.

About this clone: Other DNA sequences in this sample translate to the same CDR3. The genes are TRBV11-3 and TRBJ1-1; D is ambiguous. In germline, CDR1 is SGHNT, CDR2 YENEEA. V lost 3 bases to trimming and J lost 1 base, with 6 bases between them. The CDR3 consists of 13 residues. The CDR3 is CASSFGSNTEAFF. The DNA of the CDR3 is TGTGCCAGCAGCTTTGGTTCGAACACTGAAGCTTTCTTT. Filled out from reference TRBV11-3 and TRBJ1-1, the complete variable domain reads EAGVVQSPRYKIIEKKQPVAFWCNPISGHNTLYWYLQNLGQGPELLIRYENEEAVDDSQLPKDRFSAERLKGVDSTLKIQPAELGDSAVYLCASSFGSNTEAFFGQGTRLTVV.

The CDR3 spells CASSVRERTSNEQFF. The CDR3 DNA follows: TGTGCCAGCAGCGTTCGCGAACGGACTAGTAATGAGCAGTTCTTC. The V gene is TRBV9, the J gene TRBJ2-1; TRBD2 matches 7 bases. The CDR3 has 15 amino acids. CDR1 and CDR2 (germline): SGDLS, YYNGEE. V lost 2 bases and J lost 7; bases outside the gene matches: 9.

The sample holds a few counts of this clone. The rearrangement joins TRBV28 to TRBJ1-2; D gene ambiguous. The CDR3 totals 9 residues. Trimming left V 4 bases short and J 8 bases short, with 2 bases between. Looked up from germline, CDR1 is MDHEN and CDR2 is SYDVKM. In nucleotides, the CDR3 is TGTGCCAGCAGTTGGGGCTACACCTTC. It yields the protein CASSWGYTF.

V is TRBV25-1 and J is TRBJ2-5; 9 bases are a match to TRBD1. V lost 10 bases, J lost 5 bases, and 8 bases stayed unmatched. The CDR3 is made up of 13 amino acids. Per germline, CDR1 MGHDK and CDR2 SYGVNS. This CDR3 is CATRGQGWETQYF. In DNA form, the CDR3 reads TGTGCCACCCGGGGACAGGGTTGGGAGACCCAGTACTTC.